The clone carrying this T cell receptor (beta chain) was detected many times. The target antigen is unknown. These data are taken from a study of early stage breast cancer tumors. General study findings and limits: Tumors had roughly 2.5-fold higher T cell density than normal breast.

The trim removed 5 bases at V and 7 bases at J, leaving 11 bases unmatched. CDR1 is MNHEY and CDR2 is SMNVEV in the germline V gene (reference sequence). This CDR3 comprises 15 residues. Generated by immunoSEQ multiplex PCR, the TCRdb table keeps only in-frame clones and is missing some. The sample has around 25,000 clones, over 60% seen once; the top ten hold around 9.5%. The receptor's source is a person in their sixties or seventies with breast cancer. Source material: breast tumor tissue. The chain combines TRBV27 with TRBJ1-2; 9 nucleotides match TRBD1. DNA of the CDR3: TGTGCCAGCAGTGTAACCGGGACAGGGAATGTTGGCTACACCTTC. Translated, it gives CASSVTGTGNVGYTF.